A selection of T cell receptor beta chains follows, all from one sample in a study of T cells in tumors after PD-1 blockade. Generated by immunoSEQ multiplex PCR, the TCRdb table keeps only in-frame clones and is missing some. The table includes roughly 50,000 clones, over 70% detected once. The specimen comprised PBMCs, sampled before anti-PD-1 treatment. The source is a human donor with basal cell carcinoma. Both conserved end residues are trimmed from each CDR3.

cdr3_aa: ASSSGLLSEQY
v_call: TRBV6-5
j_call: TRBJ2-7

cdr3_aa: ASSQLLGTDYGYT
v_call: TRBV4-1
j_call: TRBJ1-2

cdr3_aa: ASKKWYEQY
v_call: TRBV6-5
j_call: TRBJ2-7

cdr3_aa: ASRSGSYNEQF
v_call: TRBV19
j_call: TRBJ2-1

cdr3_aa: ATLSGTVSTGELF
v_call: TRBV6-6
j_call: TRBJ2-2

cdr3_aa: ASSPQGVNVGVF
v_call: TRBV2
j_call: TRBJ1-4

cdr3_aa: ASSAGDRGLYSNQPQH
v_call: TRBV6-1
j_call: TRBJ1-5

cdr3_aa: ASSPGGQRVNTEAF
v_call: TRBV5-1
j_call: TRBJ1-1

cdr3_aa: ASSPRDRGRDGYT
v_call: TRBV7-9
j_call: TRBJ1-2

cdr3_aa: ASSLIRGGYEQY
v_call: TRBV5-6
j_call: TRBJ2-7

cdr3_aa: ASGSLTSYEQY
v_call: TRBV3-1/TRBV3-2
j_call: TRBJ2-7

cdr3_aa: AGRTGVRQETQY
v_call: TRBV6-4
j_call: TRBJ2-5

cdr3_aa: AWTLTGTSGTSTNEQF
v_call: TRBV30
j_call: TRBJ2-1

cdr3_aa: ASTVDRGSSYGYT
v_call: TRBV6-5
j_call: TRBJ1-2

cdr3_aa: ASTPGQGRSPLH
v_call: TRBV19
j_call: TRBJ1-6

cdr3_aa: ASGPLSRDVKQY
v_call: TRBV6-5
j_call: TRBJ2-7

cdr3_aa: ASSPRVGVSGANVLT
v_call: TRBV5-6
j_call: TRBJ2-6

cdr3_aa: ASSYDSTNEQF
v_call: TRBV5-4
j_call: TRBJ2-1

cdr3_aa: ASSLERAGGNTGELF
v_call: TRBV7-2
j_call: TRBJ2-2

cdr3_aa: ATSRDIAGSYEQY
v_call: TRBV15
j_call: TRBJ2-7

cdr3_aa: ASSLTGDQPQH
v_call: TRBV27
j_call: TRBJ1-5

cdr3_aa: ASSIMPRGGNQPQH
v_call: TRBV19
j_call: TRBJ1-5

cdr3_aa: ASSKGQGARDTQY
v_call: TRBV19
j_call: TRBJ2-3

cdr3_aa: ASSLRDAEQY
v_call: TRBV5-1
j_call: TRBJ2-7

cdr3_aa: ASSPRDRVTYNEQF
v_call: TRBV27
j_call: TRBJ2-1

cdr3_aa: ATSTVNEQF
v_call: TRBV15
j_call: TRBJ2-1

cdr3_aa: ASSLWTRGQLMKNCF
v_call: TRBV5-5
j_call: TRBJ1-4

cdr3_aa: ASSFRTGGEQY
v_call: TRBV7-9
j_call: TRBJ2-7

cdr3_aa: ASSLDREGSNQPQH
v_call: TRBV16
j_call: TRBJ1-5

cdr3_aa: ASSLAQQGHTEAF
v_call: TRBV7-9
j_call: TRBJ1-1

cdr3_aa: ASSYQGGGAYEQY
v_call: TRBV6-5
j_call: TRBJ2-7

cdr3_aa: ASIRSGTDNSPLH
v_call: TRBV2
j_call: TRBJ1-6

cdr3_aa: ASSLKRGGENEQF
v_call: TRBV7-9
j_call: TRBJ2-1

cdr3_aa: ASDGGRGGYT
v_call: TRBV30
j_call: TRBJ1-2

cdr3_aa: ASSSDRGSYNEQF
v_call: TRBV7-2
j_call: TRBJ2-1

cdr3_aa: ARSHRTGPSTDTQY
v_call: TRBV5-3
j_call: TRBJ2-3

cdr3_aa: ASGGEAYYTGELF
v_call: TRBV5-1
j_call: TRBJ2-2

cdr3_aa: ASSRTGGTEAF
v_call: TRBV6-5
j_call: TRBJ1-1

cdr3_aa: ASSDLGGANLDEQF
v_call: TRBV6-1
j_call: TRBJ2-1

cdr3_aa: ASSLESGLDTDTQY
v_call: TRBV7-9
j_call: TRBJ2-3

cdr3_aa: ASSLTPGQGFFTEAF
v_call: TRBV7-9
j_call: TRBJ1-1

cdr3_aa: ASSEGDYGYT
v_call: TRBV6-1
j_call: TRBJ1-2

cdr3_aa: AWSVRVSASPTQY
v_call: TRBV30
j_call: TRBJ2-5

cdr3_aa: ASSLEGTGANVLT
v_call: TRBV7-2
j_call: TRBJ2-6

cdr3_aa: ASSLELAGSSSYNEQF
v_call: TRBV7-6
j_call: TRBJ2-1

cdr3_aa: ATKRGMNTEAF
v_call: TRBV19
j_call: TRBJ1-1

cdr3_aa: ASSSYGGAGSPLH
v_call: TRBV27
j_call: TRBJ1-6

cdr3_aa: ASSSWTGTFSGNTIY
v_call: TRBV5-1
j_call: TRBJ1-3

cdr3_aa: ASRGTATYEQY
v_call: TRBV10-2
j_call: TRBJ2-7

cdr3_aa: ASSLSRGFSRNTEAF
v_call: TRBV7-8
j_call: TRBJ1-1

cdr3_aa: ATSYADTQY
v_call: TRBV24-1
j_call: TRBJ2-3

cdr3_aa: ASSPAGTSSYEQY
v_call: TRBV28
j_call: TRBJ2-7

cdr3_aa: ASSYVGLDQPQH
v_call: TRBV6-6
j_call: TRBJ1-5

cdr3_aa: ASSQDRRLAEDEQF
v_call: TRBV3-1/TRBV3-2
j_call: TRBJ2-1

cdr3_aa: AWSKGQGTRYT
v_call: TRBV30
j_call: TRBJ1-2